This entry features one T cell receptor (beta chain) sequence. The sample is drawn from a study of T cell repertoires in ileal Crohn's disease. CDR1 is SGHRS, CDR2 YFSETQ, per germline. The CDR3 extends over 12 amino acids. V lost 5 bases to trimming and J lost 5 bases, with 10 bases between them. The assay was immunoSEQ multiplex PCR, and TCRdb's table has in-frame clones only and misses some. The sample comprises roughly 15,000 clones, approximately 87% of which are singletons, and 10% to 13% rests with the top ten. Sequencing input: ileal tissue. This TCR was recovered from an adult with Crohn's disease. The chain recombines TRBV5-1 with TRBJ1-1; D not certain. The CDR3 is CASRSGSTEAFF. Written as DNA, the CDR3 is TGCGCCAGCAGGAGTGGGAGTACTGAAGCTTTCTTT.